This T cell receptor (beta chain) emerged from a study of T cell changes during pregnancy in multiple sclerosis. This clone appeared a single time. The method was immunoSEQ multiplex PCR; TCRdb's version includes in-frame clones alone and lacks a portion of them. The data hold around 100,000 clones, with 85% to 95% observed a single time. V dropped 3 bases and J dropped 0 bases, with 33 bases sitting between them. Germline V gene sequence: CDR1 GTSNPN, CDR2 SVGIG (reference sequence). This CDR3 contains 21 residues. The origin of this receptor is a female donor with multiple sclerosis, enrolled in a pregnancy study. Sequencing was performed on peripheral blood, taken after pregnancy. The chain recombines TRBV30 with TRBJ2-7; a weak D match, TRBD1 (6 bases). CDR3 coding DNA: TGTGCCTGGAGACCCGAATTGACAGGTCTCCACGGCCTGGCTCTCTCCTACGAGCAGTACTTC. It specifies CAWRPELTGLHGLALSYEQYF.